Listed below are T cell receptor beta chains from one sample, sequenced in a study of PD-1 blockade in classical Hodgkin lymphoma. Profiling relied on immunoSEQ multiplex PCR, and the TCRdb table lists in-frame clones only, not all of them. Among 75,000 to 100,000 clones listed, around 81% were seen once. Specimen: peripheral blood mononuclear cells (PBMCs), collected before the second cycle of nivolumab. These receptors all come from a human donor with classical Hodgkin lymphoma. Each CDR3 is given with its conserved first and last residue. The D gene is left open where the match is weak. Clone size, where shown, is once, few, many, or a class for clones that have expanded.

V gene	clone size	D gene	J gene	CDR3 protein	CDR3 DNA
TRBV7-2	NA	TRBD1	TRBJ2-3	CASSLSRGTGQRYF	TGTGCCAGCAGCTTAAGTAGGGGGACAGGGCAAAGGTATTTT
TRBV10-3	NA	TRBD1	TRBJ1-2	CAISGKGQGNYGYTF	TGTGCCATCAGTGGGAAGGGACAGGGAAACTATGGCTACACCTTC
TRBV29-1	NA	NA	TRBJ2-5	CSVTDNMGQQETQYF	TGCAGCGTTACAGATAATATGGGACAACAAGAGACCCAGTACTTC
TRBV5-6	NA	TRBD2	TRBJ2-7	CASSPTSGRVYEQYF	TGTGCCAGCAGCCCGACTAGCGGGAGGGTCTACGAGCAGTACTTC
TRBV7-2	NA	TRBD2	TRBJ2-1	CASRRVGLEIFDEQFF	TGTGCCAGCAGACGCGTCGGACTAGAAATTTTCGATGAGCAGTTCTTC
TRBV28	NA	TRBD1	TRBJ2-5	CASSLITGAWETQYF	TGTGCCAGTAGTTTAATCACAGGGGCCTGGGAGACCCAGTACTTC
TRBV6-5	NA	NA	TRBJ2-7	CASSYSRRGSSYEQYF	TGTGCCAGCAGTTACTCCCGGCGCGGTTCATCCTACGAGCAGTACTTC
TRBV28	NA	TRBD1	TRBJ1-4	CASSSTGGSEKLFF	TGTGCCAGCAGTTCCACAGGGGGGTCTGAAAAACTGTTTTTT
TRBV5-6	NA	NA	TRBJ1-5	CASSFSNQPQHF	TGTGCCAGCAGCTTTAGCAATCAGCCCCAGCATTTT
TRBV6-1	NA	NA	TRBJ1-2	CASSEADRGYTF	TGTGCCAGCAGTGAAGCGGACAGAGGCTACACCTTC
TRBV5-1	NA	TRBD1	TRBJ2-6	CASSPIPGQKRASSGANVLTF	TGCGCCAGCAGCCCTATACCGGGACAGAAAAGAGCCAGCTCTGGGGCCAACGTCCTGACTTTC
TRBV10-2	once	TRBD2	TRBJ2-1	CASTRGGLGVKNEQFF	TGCGCCAGCACCCGGGGGGGCCTCGGGGTGAAGAATGAGCAGTTCTTC
TRBV28	NA	TRBD1	TRBJ1-2	CASILGQGANYGYTF	TGTGCCAGCATTCTAGGACAGGGAGCTAACTATGGCTACACCTTC
TRBV7-2	NA	NA	TRBJ2-1	CASSRNQNGEQFF	TGTGCCAGCAGCCGGAACCAGAACGGTGAGCAGTTCTTC
TRBV5-1	NA	NA	TRBJ2-5	CASSVRPKQGTQETQYF	TGCGCCAGCAGCGTAAGACCTAAACAGGGAACCCAAGAGACCCAGTACTTC
TRBV12-5	NA	NA	TRBJ1-1	CASGWGLISNTEAFF	TGTGCTAGTGGTTGGGGGCTTATTTCCAACACTGAAGCTTTCTTT
TRBV7-3	NA	TRBD2	TRBJ2-3	CASSTGGYDTQYF	TGTGCCAGCAGCACGGGGGGGTACGATACGCAGTATTTT
TRBV5-1	NA	NA	TRBJ2-7	CASREGPSYEQYF	TGCGCCAGTCGGGAAGGACCTAGCTACGAGCAGTACTTC
TRBV25-1	NA	NA	TRBJ1-1	CASSGVRVGTAFF	TGTGCCAGCAGTGGGGTCAGGGTCGGGACAGCTTTCTTT
TRBV20-1	NA	NA	TRBJ2-7	CSAAGFYEQYF	TGCAGTGCCGCAGGATTCTACGAGCAGTACTTC
TRBV10-3	NA	TRBD1	TRBJ1-1	CAISGDRGFEAFF	TGTGCCATCAGTGGGGACAGGGGATTTGAAGCTTTCTTT
TRBV5-8	NA	NA	TRBJ1-1	CASSWTATLNTEAFF	TGTGCCAGCAGCTGGACCGCGACCTTGAACACTGAAGCTTTCTTT
TRBV4-2	once	TRBD2	TRBJ2-3	CASSQDSGRATDTQYF	TGTGCCAGCAGCCAAGATAGCGGGAGGGCAACAGATACGCAGTATTTT
TRBV6-6	NA	NA	TRBJ2-7	CASSNGPSSGEQYF	TGTGCCAGCAGTAACGGGCCCAGCTCTGGCGAGCAGTACTTC
TRBV5-5	once	NA	TRBJ2-7	CASSPLGTSGVEQYF	TGTGCCAGCAGCCCCTTGGGGACCTCGGGGGTAGAGCAGTACTTC
TRBV19	NA	TRBD1	TRBJ2-4	CASSILRQGAMGDIQYF	TGTGCCAGTAGTATACTCAGGCAGGGGGCTATGGGGGACATTCAGTACTTC
TRBV15	NA	NA	TRBJ2-1	CATTPTRLGINEQFF	TGTGCCACCACCCCGACTAGGCTCGGGATCAATGAGCAGTTCTTC
TRBV11-2	NA	NA	TRBJ2-7	CASSLEAGWTVEQYF	TGTGCCAGCAGCTTAGAGGCAGGGTGGACTGTCGAGCAGTACTTC
TRBV7-8	NA	NA	TRBJ2-5	CASSPALGGWETQYF	TGTGCCAGCAGCCCGGCTTTGGGGGGTTGGGAGACCCAGTACTTC
TRBV6-1	NA	TRBD2	TRBJ2-4	CASSEGVLAAGGTEYF	TGTGCCAGCAGTGAAGGGGTCCTCGCCGCGGGAGGAACCGAATACTTC
TRBV14	NA	NA	TRBJ1-2	CASSQDAGHGYTF	TGTGCCAGCAGCCAAGACGCAGGGCATGGCTACACCTTC
TRBV7-2	NA	TRBD2	TRBJ2-5	CASSLGPSGQETQYF	TGTGCCAGCAGCTTAGGCCCTAGCGGGCAAGAGACCCAGTACTTC
TRBV12-5	NA	TRBD1	TRBJ2-7	CASGKTGTGVDEQYF	TGTGCTAGTGGTAAAACCGGGACAGGGGTAGACGAGCAGTACTTC
TRBV5-6	NA	NA	TRBJ2-5	CASALVGRETQYF	TGTGCCAGCGCTTTGGTGGGTAGGGAGACCCAGTACTTC
TRBV7-2	few	TRBD1	TRBJ1-4	CASSTPTGANEKLFF	TGTGCCAGCAGCACCCCGACAGGGGCTAATGAAAAACTGTTTTTT
TRBV6-5	NA	TRBD2	TRBJ2-2	CASRLGGSRTGELFF	TGTGCCAGCAGGCTGGGAGGGAGTCGGACCGGGGAGCTGTTTTTT
TRBV5-6	once	TRBD2	TRBJ2-7	CASSLGGRANEQYF	TGTGCCAGCAGCTTGGGCGGGAGGGCAAACGAGCAGTACTTC
TRBV5-4	once	TRBD1	TRBJ1-1	CASSSPGQPEAFF	TGTGCCAGCAGTAGCCCGGGACAGCCTGAAGCTTTCTTT
TRBV6-1	few	NA	TRBJ1-5	CASSEMRRGGRQPQHF	TGTGCCAGCAGTGAAATGCGCCGTGGGGGGCGTCAGCCCCAGCATTTT
TRBV5-1	NA	TRBD2	TRBJ2-2	CASSLWGLAGGRVANTGELFF	TGCGCCAGCAGCTTGTGGGGACTAGCGGGAGGGCGAGTCGCGAACACCGGGGAGCTGTTTTTT
TRBV29-1	NA	TRBD1	TRBJ2-3	CSADRGDITDTQYF	TGCAGCGCCGACAGGGGGGACATCACAGATACGCAGTATTTT
TRBV25-1	NA	NA	TRBJ2-7	CASSEVGPSSYEQYF	TGTGCCAGCAGTGAAGTGGGGCCCAGCTCCTACGAGCAGTACTTC
TRBV10-3	NA	NA	TRBJ2-1	CAISGPTNEQFF	TGTGCCATCAGTGGGCCGACTAATGAGCAGTTCTTC
TRBV7-2	NA	NA	TRBJ1-4	CASSRSATNEKLFF	TGTGCCAGCAGCCGGAGTGCAACTAATGAAAAACTGTTTTTT
TRBV11-2	NA	NA	TRBJ1-3	CASSPDWGRGNTIYF	TGTGCCAGCAGCCCTGATTGGGGGCGTGGAAACACCATATATTTT
TRBV10-3	NA	NA	TRBJ1-5	CAISEGPERGSAQHF	TGTGCCATCAGTGAAGGCCCTGAAAGGGGATCTGCCCAGCATTTT
TRBV5-5	few	NA	TRBJ2-2	CASSLWLTGELFF	TGTGCCAGCAGCTTATGGTTAACGGGGGAGCTGTTTTTT
TRBV13	NA	NA	TRBJ2-7	CASSLGPNGGEQYF	TGTGCCAGCAGCTTAGGGCCCAATGGGGGCGAGCAGTACTTC
TRBV5-8	NA	NA	TRBJ2-3	CASSWGRTDTQYF	TGTGCCAGCAGCTGGGGGAGGACAGATACGCAGTATTTT
TRBV19	NA	NA	TRBJ2-7	CASSTARGDYEQYF	TGTGCCAGTAGTACGGCCAGGGGGGACTACGAGCAGTACTTC
TRBV6-5	NA	NA	TRBJ2-7	CASSPTGFVQYF	TGTGCCAGCAGTCCAACAGGGTTCGTGCAGTACTTC
TRBV30	NA	TRBD1	TRBJ1-2	CAWSILDRVSGYTF	TGTGCCTGGAGTATCTTGGACAGGGTTAGTGGCTACACCTTC
TRBV25-1	few	TRBD1	TRBJ1-3	CASSETSDRAFSF	TGTGCCAGCAGTGAAACCTCCGACAGGGCCTTTTCATTT
TRBV5-1	NA	TRBD1	TRBJ2-5	CASSRRTGTGGNVVETQYF	TGCGCCAGCAGCCGCCGTACCGGGACAGGGGGAAACGTGGTAGAGACCCAGTACTTC
TRBV5-4	NA	TRBD1	TRBJ2-3	CASSLGQGRADTQYF	TGTGCCAGCAGCTTGGGACAGGGCAGGGCAGATACGCAGTATTTT